This T cell receptor (beta chain) was sequenced in a study of blood T cell repertoires in COVID-19. Profiling relied on immunoSEQ multiplex PCR, and the TCRdb table lists in-frame clones only, not all of them. The table includes about 97,000 clones, about four fifths detected once. Germline V gene sequence: CDR1 KGHSH, CDR2 LQKENI. This CDR3 has 15 residues. The V end was cut by 3 bases, the J end by 6 bases, with 12 bases between. This TCR derives from a human donor in a cohort sampled during active COVID-19. The specimen was peripheral blood. This sequence joins TRBV18 and TRBJ1-6, with D possibly TRBD1 on 5 matching bases. The DNA for the CDR3 is TGTGCCAGCTCACCTTCTGGGGCGATTAATTCACCCCTCCACTTT. Translating gives CASSPSGAINSPLHF.